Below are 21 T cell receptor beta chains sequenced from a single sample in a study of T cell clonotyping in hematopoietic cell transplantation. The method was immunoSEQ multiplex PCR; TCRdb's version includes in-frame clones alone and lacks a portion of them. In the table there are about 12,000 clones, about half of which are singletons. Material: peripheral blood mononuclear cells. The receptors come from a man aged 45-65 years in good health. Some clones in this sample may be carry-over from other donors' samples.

DNA for the CDR3: TGTGCCAGCAACTCTATGAGCGGGAACCAAGAGACCCAGTACTTC. Translating it yields CASNSMSGNQETQYF. The J gene is TRBJ2-5, the V gene TRBV25-1, with TRBD2 matching over 7 bases. Germline lookup yields CDR1 MGHDK and CDR2 SYGVNS. V lost 7 bases to trimming and J lost 0 bases; unmatched junction nucleotides: 8. The CDR3 length is 15 residues.

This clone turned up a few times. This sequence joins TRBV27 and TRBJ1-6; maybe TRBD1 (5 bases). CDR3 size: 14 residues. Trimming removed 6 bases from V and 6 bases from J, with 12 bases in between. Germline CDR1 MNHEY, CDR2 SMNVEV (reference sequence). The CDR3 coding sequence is TGTGCCAGCAGGGGGGAAGTGATTAATTCACCCCTCCACTTT. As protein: CASRGEVINSPLHF.

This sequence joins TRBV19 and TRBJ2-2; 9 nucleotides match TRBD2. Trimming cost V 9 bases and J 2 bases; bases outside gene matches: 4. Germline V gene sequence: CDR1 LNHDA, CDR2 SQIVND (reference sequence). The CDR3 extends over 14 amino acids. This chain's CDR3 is CASRLAVNTGELFF. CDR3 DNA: TGTGCCAGCCGACTAGCGGTTAACACCGGGGAGCTGTTTTTT.

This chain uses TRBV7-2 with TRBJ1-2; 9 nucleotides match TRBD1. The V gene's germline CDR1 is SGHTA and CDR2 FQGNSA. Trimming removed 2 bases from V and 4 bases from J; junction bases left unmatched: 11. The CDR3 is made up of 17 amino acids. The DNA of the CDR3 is TGTGCCAGCAGCTTATGGGGTCAAGGACAGGGGACCTATGGCTACACCTTC. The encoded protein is CASSLWGQGQGTYGYTF.

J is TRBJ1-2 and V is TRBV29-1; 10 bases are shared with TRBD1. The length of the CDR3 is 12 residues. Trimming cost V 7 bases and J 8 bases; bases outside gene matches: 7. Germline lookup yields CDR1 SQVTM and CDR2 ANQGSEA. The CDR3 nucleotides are TGCAGCGGCGGACAGGGGGAAGGGGGCTACACCTTC. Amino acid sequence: CSGGQGEGGYTF.

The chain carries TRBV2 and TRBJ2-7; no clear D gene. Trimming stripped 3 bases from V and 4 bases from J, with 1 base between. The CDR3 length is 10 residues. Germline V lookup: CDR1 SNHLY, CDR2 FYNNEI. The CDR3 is CASSDYEQYF. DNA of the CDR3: TGTGCCAGCAGTGATTACGAGCAGTACTTC.

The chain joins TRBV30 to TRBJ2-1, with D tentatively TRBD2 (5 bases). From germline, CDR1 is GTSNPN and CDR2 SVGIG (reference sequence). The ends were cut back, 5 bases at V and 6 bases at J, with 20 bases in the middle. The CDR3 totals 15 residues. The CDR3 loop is CAWDAGIHRGNEQFF. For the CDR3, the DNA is TGTGCCTGGGACGCCGGGATACATAGAGGCAATGAGCAGTTCTTC.

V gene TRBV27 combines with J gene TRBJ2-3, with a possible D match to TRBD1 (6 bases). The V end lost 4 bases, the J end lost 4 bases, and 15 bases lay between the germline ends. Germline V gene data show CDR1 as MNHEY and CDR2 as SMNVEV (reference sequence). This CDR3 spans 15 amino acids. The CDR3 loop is CASSSEVKGADTQYF. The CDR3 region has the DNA TGTGCCAGCAGTTCCGAGGTAAAGGGGGCAGATACGCAGTATTTT.

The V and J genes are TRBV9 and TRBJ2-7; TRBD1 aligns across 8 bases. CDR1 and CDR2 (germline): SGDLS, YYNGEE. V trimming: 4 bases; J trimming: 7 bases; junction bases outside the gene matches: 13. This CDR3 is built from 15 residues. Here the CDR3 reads CASSSHPQGAREQYF. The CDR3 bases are TGTGCCAGCAGCTCCCACCCTCAGGGGGCGCGGGAGCAGTACTTC.

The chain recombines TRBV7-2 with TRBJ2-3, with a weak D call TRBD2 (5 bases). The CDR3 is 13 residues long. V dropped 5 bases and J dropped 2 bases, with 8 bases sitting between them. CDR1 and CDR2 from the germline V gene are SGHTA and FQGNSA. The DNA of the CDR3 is TGTGCCAGCAGCCGCGACTACACAGATACGCAGTATTTT. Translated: CASSRDYTDTQYF. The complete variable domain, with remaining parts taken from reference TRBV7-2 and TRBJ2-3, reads GAGVSQSPSNKVTEKGKDVELRCDPISGHTALYWYRQSLGQGLEFLIYFQGNSAPDKSGLPSDRFSAERTGGSVSTLTIQRTQQEDSAVYLCASSRDYTDTQYFGPGTRLTVL.

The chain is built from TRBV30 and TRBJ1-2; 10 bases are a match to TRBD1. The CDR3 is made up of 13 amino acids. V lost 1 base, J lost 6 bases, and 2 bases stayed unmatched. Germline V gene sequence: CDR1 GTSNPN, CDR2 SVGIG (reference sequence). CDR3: CAWSAGTGDGYTF. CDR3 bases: TGTGCCTGGAGTGCCGGGACAGGGGATGGCTACACCTTC.

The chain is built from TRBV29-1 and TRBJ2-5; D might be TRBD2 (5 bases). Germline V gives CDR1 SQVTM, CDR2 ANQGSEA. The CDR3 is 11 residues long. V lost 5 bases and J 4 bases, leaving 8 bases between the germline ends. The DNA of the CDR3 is TGCAGCGTTAGAAGCGGAGAGACCCAGTACTTC. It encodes CSVRSGETQYF. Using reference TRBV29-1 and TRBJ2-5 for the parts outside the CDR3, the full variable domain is SAVISQKPSRDICQRGTSLTIQCQVDSQVTMMFWYRQQPGQSLTLIATANQGSEATYESGFVIDKFPISRPNLTFSTLTVSNMSPEDSSIYLCSVRSGETQYFGPGTRLLVL.

The CDR3 region has the DNA TGTGCCATCTCCGGGACAGGGACACGGGAGCAGTACTTC. Protein sequence: CAISGTGTREQYF. The V gene is TRBV10-3, the J gene TRBJ2-7; 9 nucleotides agree with TRBD1. The CDR3 has 13 residues. The ends lost 8 bases at V and 7 bases at J; junction bases unmatched: 9. CDR1 is ENHRY, CDR2 SYGVKD, per germline.

This CDR3 reads CASSLLAGYTNEQFF. CDR3 coding DNA: TGTGCCAGCAGCTTACTAGCGGGGTACACCAATGAGCAGTTCTTC. This chain connects TRBV7-2 to TRBJ2-1; 9 bases fit TRBD2. The CDR3 runs 15 residues. The germline V gene has CDR1 SGHTA and CDR2 FQGNSA. V shed 2 bases, J shed 6 bases, and the junction held 5 bases outside the gene matches.

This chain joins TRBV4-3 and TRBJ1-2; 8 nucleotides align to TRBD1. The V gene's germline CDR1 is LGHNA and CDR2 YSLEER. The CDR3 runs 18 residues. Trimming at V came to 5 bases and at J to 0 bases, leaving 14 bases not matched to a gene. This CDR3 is CASSWRQGNPLANYGYTF. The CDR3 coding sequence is TGCGCCAGCAGCTGGAGACAGGGGAACCCGTTAGCTAACTATGGCTACACCTTC.

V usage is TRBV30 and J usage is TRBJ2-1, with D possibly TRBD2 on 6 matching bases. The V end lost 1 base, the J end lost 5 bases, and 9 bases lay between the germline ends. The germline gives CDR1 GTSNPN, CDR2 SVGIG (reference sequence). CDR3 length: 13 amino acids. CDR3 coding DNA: TGTGCCTGGAGTGGGGTAGCGGACAATGAGCAGTTCTTC. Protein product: CAWSGVADNEQFF.

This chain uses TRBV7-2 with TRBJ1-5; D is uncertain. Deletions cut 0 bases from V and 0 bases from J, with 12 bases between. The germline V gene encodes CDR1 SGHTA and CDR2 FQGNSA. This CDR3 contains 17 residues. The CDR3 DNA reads TGTGCCAGCAGCTTAGCGTTTGTACCATATAGCAATCAGCCCCAGCATTTT. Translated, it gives CASSLAFVPYSNQPQHF.

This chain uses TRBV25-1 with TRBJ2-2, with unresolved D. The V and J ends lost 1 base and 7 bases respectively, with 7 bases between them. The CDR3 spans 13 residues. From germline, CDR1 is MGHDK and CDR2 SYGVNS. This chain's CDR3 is CASSEFLVGELFF. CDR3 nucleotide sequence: TGTGCCAGCAGTGAATTTTTGGTCGGGGAGCTGTTTTTT.

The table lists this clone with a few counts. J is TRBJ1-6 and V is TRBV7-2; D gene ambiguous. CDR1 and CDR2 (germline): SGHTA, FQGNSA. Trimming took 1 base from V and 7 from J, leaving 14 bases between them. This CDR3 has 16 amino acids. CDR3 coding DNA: TGTGCCAGCAGCTTAGACCAGGCCAGCCGAAATTCACCCCTCCACTTT. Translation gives CASSLDQASRNSPLHF. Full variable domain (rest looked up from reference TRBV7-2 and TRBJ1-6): GAGVSQSPSNKVTEKGKDVELRCDPISGHTALYWYRQSLGQGLEFLIYFQGNSAPDKSGLPSDRFSAERTGGSVSTLTIQRTQQEDSAVYLCASSLDQASRNSPLHFGNGTRLTVT.

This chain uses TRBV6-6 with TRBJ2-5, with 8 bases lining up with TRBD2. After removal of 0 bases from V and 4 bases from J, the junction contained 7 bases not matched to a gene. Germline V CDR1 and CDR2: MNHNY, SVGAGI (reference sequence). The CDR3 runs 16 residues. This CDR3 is CASSYSSGAGGETQYF. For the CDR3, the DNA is TGTGCCAGCAGTTACTCGAGCGGGGCGGGGGGAGAGACCCAGTACTTC.

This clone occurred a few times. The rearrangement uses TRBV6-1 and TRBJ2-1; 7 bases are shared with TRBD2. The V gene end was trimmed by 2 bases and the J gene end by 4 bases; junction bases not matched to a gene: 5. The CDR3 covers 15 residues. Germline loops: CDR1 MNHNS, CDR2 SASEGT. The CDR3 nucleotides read TGTGCCAGCAGTGAATCGAGCGGGAATTACAATGAGCAGTTCTTC. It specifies CASSESSGNYNEQFF.